These T cell receptor beta chains were read from a single sample in a study of cytomegalovirus exposure and HLA in healthy donors. TCRdb's copy holds only in-frame clones and misses some; the assay was immunoSEQ multiplex PCR. The repertoire consists of fewer than 150,000 clones, with approximately 80% occurring once and the leading ten covering around 4.9%. Sequencing input: PBMCs. The receptor set was obtained from a man over 45 in good health and CMV-seropositive. CDR3s include the opening cysteine and the closing phenylalanine or tryptophan. Fields, in order: D gene, V gene, clone size, CDR3 length, CDR3 protein. A D gene is named only where the DNA matches it firmly. Clone size is given for some rows only: seen once, a few or many times, or a class if the clone is expanded.

d_gene: -
v_gene: TRBV30
abundance: -
len: 14
CDR3aa: CAWSSQENTGELFF

d_gene: -
v_gene: TRBV14
abundance: -
len: 13
CDR3aa: CASSQAGAHEAFF

d_gene: -
v_gene: TRBV6-6
abundance: -
len: 14
CDR3aa: CASSRDSRNQPQHF

d_gene: -
v_gene: TRBV5-1
abundance: few
len: 12
CDR3aa: CASSLPNTEAFF

d_gene: TRBD1
v_gene: TRBV28
abundance: few
len: 15
CDR3aa: CASSPRGTGAYEQYF

d_gene: -
v_gene: TRBV30
abundance: -
len: 13
CDR3aa: CAWSATGGDTQYF

d_gene: -
v_gene: TRBV9
abundance: once
len: 16
CDR3aa: CASSVRGDPTNEKLFF

d_gene: -
v_gene: TRBV11-2
abundance: -
len: 14
CDR3aa: CASSFAGITDTQYF

d_gene: -
v_gene: TRBV5-1
abundance: few
len: 14
CDR3aa: CASSLRADTDTQYF

d_gene: -
v_gene: TRBV30
abundance: -
len: 14
CDR3aa: CAWSVAARTDTQYF

d_gene: -
v_gene: TRBV29-1
abundance: -
len: 14
CDR3aa: CSVAKWTGTNEQYF

d_gene: TRBD1
v_gene: TRBV2
abundance: -
len: 14
CDR3aa: CASSGETGGNEQFF

d_gene: TRBD2
v_gene: TRBV25-1
abundance: -
len: 18
CDR3aa: CASSAHEGLAGGNYEQYF

d_gene: -
v_gene: TRBV30
abundance: -
len: 12
CDR3aa: CAWSVRRDEQYF

d_gene: TRBD1
v_gene: TRBV6-1
abundance: -
len: 20
CDR3aa: CASSEITPTGGAGRYNEQFF

d_gene: TRBD2
v_gene: TRBV6-4
abundance: once
len: 14
CDR3aa: CASSERGSYNEQFF

d_gene: TRBD2
v_gene: TRBV15
abundance: -
len: 14
CDR3aa: CATAAGREGYEQYF

d_gene: -
v_gene: TRBV6-1
abundance: -
len: 13
CDR3aa: CASSEWGPGELFF

d_gene: -
v_gene: TRBV19
abundance: -
len: 14
CDR3aa: CASRTRPNNSPLHF

d_gene: TRBD1
v_gene: TRBV5-1
abundance: -
len: 15
CDR3aa: CASSQRDRGLEEQYF

d_gene: -
v_gene: TRBV7-9
abundance: once
len: 13
CDR3aa: CASSFQGNYGYTF

d_gene: -
v_gene: TRBV16
abundance: -
len: 14
CDR3aa: CASTEGEGVSPLHF